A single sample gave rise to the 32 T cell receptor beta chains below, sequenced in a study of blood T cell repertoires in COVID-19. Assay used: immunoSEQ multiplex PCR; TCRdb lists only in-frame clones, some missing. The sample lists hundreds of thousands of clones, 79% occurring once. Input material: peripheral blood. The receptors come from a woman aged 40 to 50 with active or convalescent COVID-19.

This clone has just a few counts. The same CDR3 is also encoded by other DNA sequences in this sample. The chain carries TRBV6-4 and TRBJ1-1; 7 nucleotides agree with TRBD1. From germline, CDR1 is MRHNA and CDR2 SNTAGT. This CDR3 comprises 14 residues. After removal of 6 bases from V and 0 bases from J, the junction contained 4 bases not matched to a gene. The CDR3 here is CASRRDRLNTEAFF. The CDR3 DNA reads TGTGCCAGCAGGAGGGACAGACTGAACACTGAAGCTTTCTTT.

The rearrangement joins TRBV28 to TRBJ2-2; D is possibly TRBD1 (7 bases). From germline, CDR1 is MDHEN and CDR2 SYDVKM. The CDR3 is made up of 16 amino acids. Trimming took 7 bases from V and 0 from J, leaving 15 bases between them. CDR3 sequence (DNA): TGTGCCAGCAATCCGCCCAGGGGGGCGAACACCGGGGAGCTGTTTTTT. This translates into CASNPPRGANTGELFF.

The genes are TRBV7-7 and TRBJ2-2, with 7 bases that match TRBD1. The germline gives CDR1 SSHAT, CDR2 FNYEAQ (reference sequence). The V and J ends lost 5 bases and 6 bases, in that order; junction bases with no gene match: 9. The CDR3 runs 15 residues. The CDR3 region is CASSQSGTAAGELFF. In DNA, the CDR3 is TGTGCCAGCAGCCAGTCCGGGACAGCCGCCGGGGAGCTGTTTTTT. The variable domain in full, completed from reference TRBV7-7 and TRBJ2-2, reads GAGVSQSPRYKVTKRGQDVTLRCDPISSHATLYWYQQALGQGPEFLTYFNYEAQPDKSGLPSDRFSAERPEGSISTLTIQRTEQRDSAMYRCASSQSGTAAGELFFGEGSRLTVL.

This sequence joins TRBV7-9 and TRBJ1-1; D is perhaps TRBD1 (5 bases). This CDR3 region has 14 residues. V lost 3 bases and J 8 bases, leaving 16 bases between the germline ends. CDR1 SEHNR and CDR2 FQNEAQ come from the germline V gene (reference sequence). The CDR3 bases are TGTGCCAGCAGCTTGTTCGGAGGGGCGGAAGAAGCTTTCTTT. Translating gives CASSLFGGAEEAFF.

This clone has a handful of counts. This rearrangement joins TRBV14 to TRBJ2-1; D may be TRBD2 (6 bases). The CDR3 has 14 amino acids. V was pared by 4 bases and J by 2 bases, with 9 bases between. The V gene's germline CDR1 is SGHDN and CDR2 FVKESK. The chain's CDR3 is CASSLGGPYNEQFF. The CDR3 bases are TGTGCCAGCAGCCTGGGGGGTCCCTACAATGAGCAGTTCTTC.

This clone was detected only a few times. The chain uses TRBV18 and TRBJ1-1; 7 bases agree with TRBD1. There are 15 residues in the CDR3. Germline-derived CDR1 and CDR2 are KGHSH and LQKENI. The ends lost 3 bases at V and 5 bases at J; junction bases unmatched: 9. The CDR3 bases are TGTGCCAGCTCACCGGTGAGGAGGGGGCTTACTGAAGCTTTCTTT. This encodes CASSPVRRGLTEAFF.

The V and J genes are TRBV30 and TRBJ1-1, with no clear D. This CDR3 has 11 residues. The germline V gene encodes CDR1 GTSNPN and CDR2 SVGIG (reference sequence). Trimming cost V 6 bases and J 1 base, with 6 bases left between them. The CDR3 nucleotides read TGTGCCTGCCAGGAGAACACTGAAGCTTTCTTT. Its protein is CACQENTEAFF.

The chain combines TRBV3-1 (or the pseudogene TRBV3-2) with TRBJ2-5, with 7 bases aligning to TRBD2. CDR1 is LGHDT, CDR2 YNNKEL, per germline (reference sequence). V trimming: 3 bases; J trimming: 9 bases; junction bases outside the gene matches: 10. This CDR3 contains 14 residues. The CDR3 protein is CASSQTGTILAQYF. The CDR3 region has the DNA TGTGCCAGCAGCCAGACCGGGACTATCCTGGCCCAGTACTTC.

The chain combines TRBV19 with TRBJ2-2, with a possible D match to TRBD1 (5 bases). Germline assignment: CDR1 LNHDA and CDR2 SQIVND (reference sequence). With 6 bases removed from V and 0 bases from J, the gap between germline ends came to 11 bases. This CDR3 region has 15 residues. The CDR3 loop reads CASSPDSTNTGELFF. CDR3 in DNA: TGTGCCAGTAGCCCAGACAGCACGAACACCGGGGAGCTGTTTTTT.

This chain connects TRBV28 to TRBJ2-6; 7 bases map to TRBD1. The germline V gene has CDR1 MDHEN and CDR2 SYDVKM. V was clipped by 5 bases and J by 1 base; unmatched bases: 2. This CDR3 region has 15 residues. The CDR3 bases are TGTGCCAGCAGTGGGACAGATTCTGGGGCCAACGTCCTGACTTTC. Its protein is CASSGTDSGANVLTF.

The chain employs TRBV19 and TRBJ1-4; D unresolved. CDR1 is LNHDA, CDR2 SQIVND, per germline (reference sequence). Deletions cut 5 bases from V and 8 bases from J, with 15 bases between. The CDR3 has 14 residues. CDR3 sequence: CASSSVPREEKLFF. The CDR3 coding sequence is TGTGCCAGTAGTTCTGTCCCTCGAGAAGAAAAACTGTTTTTT.

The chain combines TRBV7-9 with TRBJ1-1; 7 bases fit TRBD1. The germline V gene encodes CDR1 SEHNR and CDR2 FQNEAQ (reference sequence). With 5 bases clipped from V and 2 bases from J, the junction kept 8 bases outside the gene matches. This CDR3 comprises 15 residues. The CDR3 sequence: CASSLRQGSNTEAFF. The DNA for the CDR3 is TGTGCCAGCAGCCTCCGACAGGGATCTAACACTGAAGCTTTCTTT.

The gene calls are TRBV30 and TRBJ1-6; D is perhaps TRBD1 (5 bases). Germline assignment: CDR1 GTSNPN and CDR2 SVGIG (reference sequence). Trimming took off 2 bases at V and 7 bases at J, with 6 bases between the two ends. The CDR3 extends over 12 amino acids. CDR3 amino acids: CAWSSGNSPLHF. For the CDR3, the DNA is TGTGCCTGGAGTTCAGGGAATTCACCCCTCCACTTT.

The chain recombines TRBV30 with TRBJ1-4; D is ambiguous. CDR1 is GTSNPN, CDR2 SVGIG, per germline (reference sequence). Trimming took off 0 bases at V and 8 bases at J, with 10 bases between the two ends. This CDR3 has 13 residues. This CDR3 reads CAWSVNVLEKLFF. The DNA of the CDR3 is TGTGCCTGGAGTGTAAATGTTTTAGAAAAACTGTTTTTT.

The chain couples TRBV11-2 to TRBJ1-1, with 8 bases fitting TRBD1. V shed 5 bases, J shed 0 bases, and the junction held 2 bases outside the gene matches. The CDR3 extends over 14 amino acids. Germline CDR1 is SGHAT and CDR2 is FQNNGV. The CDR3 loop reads CASSPGQVNTEAFF. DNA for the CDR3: TGTGCCAGCAGCCCGGGACAGGTGAACACTGAAGCTTTCTTT. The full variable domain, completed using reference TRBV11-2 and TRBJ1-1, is EAGVAQSPRYKIIEKRQSVAFWCNPISGHATLYWYQQILGQGPKLLIQFQNNGVVDDSQLPKDRFSAERLKGVDSTLKIQPAKLEDSAVYLCASSPGQVNTEAFFGQGTRLTVV.

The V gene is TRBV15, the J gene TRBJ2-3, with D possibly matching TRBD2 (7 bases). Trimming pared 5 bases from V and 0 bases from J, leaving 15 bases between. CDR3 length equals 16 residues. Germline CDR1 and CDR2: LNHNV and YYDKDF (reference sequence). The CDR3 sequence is CATSAGAFTSTDTQYF. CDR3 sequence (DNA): TGTGCCACCAGCGCGGGGGCCTTTACTAGCACAGATACGCAGTATTTT.

The CDR3 region is CAWSSGGTSYNEQFF. In DNA form, the CDR3 reads TGTGCCTGGAGTAGCGGGGGAACCTCCTACAATGAGCAGTTCTTC. The chain employs TRBV30 and TRBJ2-1; 8 nucleotides match TRBD2. The J segment lost 0 bases and the V segment lost 2 bases, leaving 3 bases of the junction unmatched. The CDR3 extends over 15 amino acids. The germline gives CDR1 GTSNPN, CDR2 SVGIG (reference sequence).

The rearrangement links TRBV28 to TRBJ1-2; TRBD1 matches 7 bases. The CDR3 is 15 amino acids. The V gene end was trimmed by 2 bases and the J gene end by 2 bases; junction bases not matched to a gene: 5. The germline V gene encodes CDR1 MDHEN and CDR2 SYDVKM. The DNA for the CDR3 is TGTGCCAGCAGTTTACTCGCAGGGGGAAACTATGGCTACACCTTC. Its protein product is CASSLLAGGNYGYTF.

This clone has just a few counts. CDR3 residues: CASSVGQGLPTQYF. Here the CDR3 DNA reads TGTGCCAGCTCGGTGGGACAGGGGCTTCCGACCCAGTACTTC. The rearrangement links TRBV18 to TRBJ2-5; 10 bases line up with TRBD1. There are 14 residues in the CDR3. CDR1 and CDR2 (germline): KGHSH, LQKENI. Trimming cost V 6 bases and J 7 bases; bases outside gene matches: 8.

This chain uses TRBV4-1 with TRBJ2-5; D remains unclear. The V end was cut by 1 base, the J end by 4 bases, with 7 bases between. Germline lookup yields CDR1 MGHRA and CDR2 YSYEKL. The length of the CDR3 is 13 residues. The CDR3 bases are TGCGCCAGCAGCCAAGGCGTCTTAGAGACCCAGTACTTC. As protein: CASSQGVLETQYF.

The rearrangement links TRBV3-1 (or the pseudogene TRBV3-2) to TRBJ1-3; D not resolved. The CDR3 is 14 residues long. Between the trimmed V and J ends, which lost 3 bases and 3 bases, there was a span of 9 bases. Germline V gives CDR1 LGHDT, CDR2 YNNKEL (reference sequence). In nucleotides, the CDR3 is TGTGCCAGCAGCCATCTTACGGGTGGAAACACCATATATTTT. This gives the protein CASSHLTGGNTIYF.

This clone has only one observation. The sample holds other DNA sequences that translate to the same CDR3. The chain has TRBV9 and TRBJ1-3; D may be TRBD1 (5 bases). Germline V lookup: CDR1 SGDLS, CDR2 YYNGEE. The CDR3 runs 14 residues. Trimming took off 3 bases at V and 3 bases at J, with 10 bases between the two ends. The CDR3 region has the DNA TGTGCCAGCAGCGGAGATAGGGGTGGAAACACCATATATTTT. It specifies CASSGDRGGNTIYF.

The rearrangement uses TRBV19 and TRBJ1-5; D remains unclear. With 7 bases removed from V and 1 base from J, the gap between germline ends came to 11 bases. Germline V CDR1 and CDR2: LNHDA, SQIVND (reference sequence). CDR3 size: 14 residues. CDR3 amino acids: CASTAVGSNQPQHF. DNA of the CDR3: TGTGCCAGTACGGCGGTCGGGAGCAATCAGCCCCAGCATTTT.

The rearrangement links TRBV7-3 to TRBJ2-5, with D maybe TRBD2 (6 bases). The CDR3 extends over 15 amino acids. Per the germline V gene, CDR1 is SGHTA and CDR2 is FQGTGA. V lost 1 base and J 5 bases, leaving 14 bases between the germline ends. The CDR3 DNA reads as TGTGCCAGCAGCTTAAACGGGGGAGGAGGGGAGACCCAGTACTTC. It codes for CASSLNGGGGETQYF.

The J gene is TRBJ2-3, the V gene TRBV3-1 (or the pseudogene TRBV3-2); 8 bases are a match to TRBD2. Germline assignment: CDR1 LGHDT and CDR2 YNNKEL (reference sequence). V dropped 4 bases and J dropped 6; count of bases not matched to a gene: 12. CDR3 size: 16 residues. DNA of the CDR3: TGTGCCAGCAGCCGGAAATTGGTAGTAGCGGGGGATACGCAGTATTTT. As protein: CASSRKLVVAGDTQYF.

The CDR3 DNA reads as TGTGCCAGCAGCCTTGGACAGGTTTCGGAGACCCAGTACTTC. This encodes CASSLGQVSETQYF. The V call is TRBV7-6, the J call TRBJ2-5; TRBD1 matches 7 bases. Germline CDR1 is SGHVS and CDR2 is FNYEAQ. This CDR3 region has 14 residues. J gave up 5 bases and V 5 bases, and 8 bases lay outside the gene matches.

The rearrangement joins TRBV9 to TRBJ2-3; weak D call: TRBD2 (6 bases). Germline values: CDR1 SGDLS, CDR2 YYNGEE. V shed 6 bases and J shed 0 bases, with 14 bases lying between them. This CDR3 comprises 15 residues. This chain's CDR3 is CASKRTGESTDTQYF. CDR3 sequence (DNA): TGTGCCAGCAAGAGGACGGGGGAGAGCACAGATACGCAGTATTTT.

This chain's CDR3 is CASSFWTGFEQPQHF. Written as DNA, the CDR3 is TGTGCCAGCAGTTTTTGGACAGGGTTCGAGCAGCCCCAGCATTTT. V is TRBV28 and J is TRBJ1-5; 8 nucleotides line up with TRBD1. Germline V gene sequence: CDR1 MDHEN, CDR2 SYDVKM. This CDR3 region has 15 residues. Trimming cost V 3 bases and J 7 bases; bases outside gene matches: 8.

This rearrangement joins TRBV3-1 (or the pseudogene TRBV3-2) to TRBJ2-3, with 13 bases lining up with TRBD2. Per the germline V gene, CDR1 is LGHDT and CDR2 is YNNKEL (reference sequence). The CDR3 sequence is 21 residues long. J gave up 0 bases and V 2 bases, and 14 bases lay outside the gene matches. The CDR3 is CASSQPPGGLAGAGSTDTQYF. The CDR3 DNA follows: TGTGCCAGCAGCCAACCCCCGGGAGGACTAGCGGGGGCGGGGAGCACAGATACGCAGTATTTT.

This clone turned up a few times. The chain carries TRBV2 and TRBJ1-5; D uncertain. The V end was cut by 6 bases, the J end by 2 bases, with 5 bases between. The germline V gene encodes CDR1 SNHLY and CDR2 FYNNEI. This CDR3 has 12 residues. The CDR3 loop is CASREGNQPQHF. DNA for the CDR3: TGTGCCAGCAGGGAGGGCAATCAGCCCCAGCATTTT.

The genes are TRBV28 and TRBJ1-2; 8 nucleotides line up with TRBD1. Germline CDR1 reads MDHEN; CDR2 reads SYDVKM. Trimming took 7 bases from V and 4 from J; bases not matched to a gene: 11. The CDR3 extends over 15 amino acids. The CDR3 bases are TGTGCCAGCATCCTAGACAGGGGAGGGAGCTATGGCTACACCTTC. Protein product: CASILDRGGSYGYTF.

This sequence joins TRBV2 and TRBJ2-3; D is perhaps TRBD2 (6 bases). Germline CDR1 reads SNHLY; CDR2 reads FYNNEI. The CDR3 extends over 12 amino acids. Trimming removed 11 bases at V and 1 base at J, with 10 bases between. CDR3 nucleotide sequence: TGTGCCCGGGGACTCCGCACAGATACGCAGTATTTT. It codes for CARGLRTDTQYF.